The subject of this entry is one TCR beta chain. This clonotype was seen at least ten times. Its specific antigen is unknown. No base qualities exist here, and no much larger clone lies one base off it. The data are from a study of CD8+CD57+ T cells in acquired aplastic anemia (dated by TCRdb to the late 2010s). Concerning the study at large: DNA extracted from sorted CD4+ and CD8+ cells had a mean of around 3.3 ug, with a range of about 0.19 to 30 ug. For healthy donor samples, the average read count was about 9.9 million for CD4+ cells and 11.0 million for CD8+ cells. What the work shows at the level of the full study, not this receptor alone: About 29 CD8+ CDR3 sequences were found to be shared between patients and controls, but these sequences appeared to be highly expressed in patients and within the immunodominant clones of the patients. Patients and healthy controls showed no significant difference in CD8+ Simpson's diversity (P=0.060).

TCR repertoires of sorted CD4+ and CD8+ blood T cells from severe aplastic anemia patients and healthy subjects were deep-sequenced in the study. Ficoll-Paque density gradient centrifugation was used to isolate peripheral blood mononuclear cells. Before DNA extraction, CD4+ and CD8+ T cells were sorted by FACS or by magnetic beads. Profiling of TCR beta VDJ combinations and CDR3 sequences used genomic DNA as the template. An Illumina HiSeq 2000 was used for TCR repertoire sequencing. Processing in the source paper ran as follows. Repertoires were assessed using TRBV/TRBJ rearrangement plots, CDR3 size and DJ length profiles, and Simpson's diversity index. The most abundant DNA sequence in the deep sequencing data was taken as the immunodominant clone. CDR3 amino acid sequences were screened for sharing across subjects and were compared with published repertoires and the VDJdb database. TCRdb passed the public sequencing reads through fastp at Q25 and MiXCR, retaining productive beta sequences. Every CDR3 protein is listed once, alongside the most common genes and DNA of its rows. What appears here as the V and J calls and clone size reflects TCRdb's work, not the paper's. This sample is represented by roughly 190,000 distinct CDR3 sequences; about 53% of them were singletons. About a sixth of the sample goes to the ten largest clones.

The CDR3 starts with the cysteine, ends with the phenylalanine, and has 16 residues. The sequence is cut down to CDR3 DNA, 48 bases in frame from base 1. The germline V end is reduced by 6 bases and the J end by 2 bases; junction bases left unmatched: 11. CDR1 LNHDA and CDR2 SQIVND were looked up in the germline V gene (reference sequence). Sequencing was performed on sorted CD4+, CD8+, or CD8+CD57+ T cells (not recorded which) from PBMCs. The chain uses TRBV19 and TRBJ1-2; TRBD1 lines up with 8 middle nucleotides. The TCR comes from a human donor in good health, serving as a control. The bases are TGTGCCAGTAGCAACCGAGGACAGGGTAAGAACTATGGCTACACCTTC. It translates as CASSNRGQGKNYGYTF.